Following are 22 T cell receptor beta chains from one sample sequenced in a study of cytomegalovirus exposure and HLA in healthy donors. Vbeta (60) and Jbeta (13) primers were used in the PCR. Method: immunoSEQ multiplex PCR; TCRdb's copy keeps in-frame clones and lacks some. The data show hundreds of thousands of clones, about three quarters seen once. Input material: PBMCs. The receptors were sampled from a male donor in good health and CMV-seronegative.

This clone has more than one count but fewer than ten. The rearrangement links TRBV5-1 to TRBJ2-3, with D perhaps matching TRBD2 (6 bases). The CDR3 length is 16 residues. Deletions cut 2 bases from V and 1 base from J, with 14 bases between. CDR1 is SGHRS and CDR2 is YFSETQ in the germline V gene. In DNA, the CDR3 is TGCGCCAGCAGCTTAGATAGGGGCGGGGGCACAGATACGCAGTATTTT. It specifies CASSLDRGGGTDTQYF.

A few counts support this clone. CDR3 sequence (DNA): TGTGCCAGCACCAGACAGGGCCGGGGGGATACGCAGTATTTT. Encoded protein: CASTRQGRGDTQYF. The genes are TRBV7-2 and TRBJ2-3; D is possibly TRBD1 (7 bases). Per the germline V gene, CDR1 is SGHTA and CDR2 is FQGNSA. V was cut by 7 bases and J by 6 bases, with 17 bases left in between. CDR3 length equals 14 residues.

The chain joins TRBV30 to TRBJ1-1, with D tentatively TRBD1 (6 bases). CDR3 size: 15 residues. The germline V and J ends were trimmed by 0 bases and 4 bases, with 15 bases remaining between them. Germline-derived CDR1 and CDR2 are GTSNPN and SVGIG (reference sequence). CDR3 in DNA: TGTGCCTGGAGTGTCGATGGGGGCTGGGGCACTGAAGCTTTCTTT. It specifies CAWSVDGGWGTEAFF.

This chain uses TRBV14 with TRBJ1-1, with 9 nucleotides matching TRBD1. Germline CDR1 and CDR2: SGHDN and FVKESK. V gave up 7 bases and J gave up 5 bases; unmatched junction bases: 8. The CDR3 is 14 residues long. CDR3 DNA: TGTGCCAGCAAGAGGACAGGGGTCTCTACTGAAGCTTTCTTT. This gives the protein CASKRTGVSTEAFF.

This clone was counted a single time. The V gene is TRBV10-3, the J gene TRBJ2-1, with 9 bases matching TRBD1. The junction had 15 bases not matched to a gene; V was cut back by 10 bases and J by 8 bases. In germline, CDR1 is ENHRY, CDR2 SYGVKD. The CDR3 extends over 15 amino acids. The DNA for the CDR3 is TGTGCCAGCGAGGTTCGGACAGGGGCGATCTATGAGCAGTTCTTC. The encoded protein is CASEVRTGAIYEQFF.

The chain joins TRBV18 to TRBJ1-5; TRBD1 agrees at 7 bases. The CDR3 spans 15 residues. Unmatched junction bases numbered 7, after V lost 5 bases and J lost 3 bases. Germline CDR1 KGHSH, CDR2 LQKENI. In DNA, the CDR3 is TGTGCCAGCTCAGGAGGGGGCGGGGTCAATCAGCCCCAGCATTTT. As protein: CASSGGGGVNQPQHF.

This chain connects TRBV4-3 to TRBJ2-1; 9 bases agree with TRBD2. Germline V CDR1 and CDR2: LGHNA, YSLEER. The CDR3 runs to 16 residues. V was pared by 3 bases and J by 9 bases, with 12 bases of the junction left unmatched. CDR3 DNA: TGCGCCAGCAGCCACGATTCCGGGACTAGCAGTACTGAGCAGTTCTTC. Its translation: CASSHDSGTSSTEQFF.

The chain combines TRBV7-2 with TRBJ2-5; 7 bases are shared with TRBD1. CDR1 SGHTA and CDR2 FQGNSA come from the germline V gene. CDR3 length: 15 amino acids. The V gene end was trimmed by 5 bases and the J gene end by 2 bases; junction bases not matched to a gene: 8. The CDR3 coding sequence is TGTGCCAGCAGCCCACAGACAGGGCGTCAAGAGACCCAGTACTTC. Its translation is CASSPQTGRQETQYF.

The chain joins TRBV6-1 to TRBJ2-1; 7 positions agree with TRBD2. Germline V gene data show CDR1 as MNHNS and CDR2 as SASEGT. V lost 5 bases and J lost 0; bases outside the gene matches: 4. This CDR3 region has 15 residues. The CDR3 nucleotides are TGTGCCAGCAGTCCGCTAGCGGTCTCCTACAATGAGCAGTTCTTC. It is translated as CASSPLAVSYNEQFF.

This clone occurred once. This rearrangement joins TRBV27 to TRBJ2-3, with 7 positions matching TRBD1. The CDR3 loop spans 18 amino acids. Germline V gene sequence: CDR1 MNHEY, CDR2 SMNVEV (reference sequence). V shed 2 bases, J shed 1 base, and the junction held 12 bases outside the gene matches. The CDR3 bases are TGTGCCAGCAGTTTAAAAGGGGACAGCGGAAAGGGCACAGATACGCAGTATTTT. It codes for CASSLKGDSGKGTDTQYF.

This clone was recorded a few times. This sequence joins TRBV5-1 and TRBJ2-5; 8 bases agree with TRBD2. The last part of the DNA fits TRBJ2-7 better; the J call may be wrong. This CDR3 region has 14 residues. The V gene's germline CDR1 is SGHRS and CDR2 YFSETQ. The CDR3 spells CASSLTSGSYEQYF. The CDR3 region has the DNA TGCGCCAGCAGCTTGACTAGCGGTTCCTACGAGCAGTACTTC.

This clone was observed a single time. The rearrangement uses TRBV18 and TRBJ2-7; D is unclear. Trimming took off 2 bases at V and 2 bases at J, with 13 bases between the two ends. CDR3 length: 15 amino acids. Germline CDR1 is KGHSH and CDR2 is LQKENI. The CDR3 region has the DNA TGTGCCAGCTCACCAGCACAGAATCCAGCCTACGAGCAGTACTTC. As protein: CASSPAQNPAYEQYF.

Of note for this clone: In the same sample, other DNA sequences code for this CDR3. This rearrangement joins TRBV28 to TRBJ2-5; D is ambiguous. CDR3 size: 11 residues. CDR1 is MDHEN, CDR2 SYDVKM, per germline. V shed 4 bases and J shed 5 bases, with 5 bases lying between them. The CDR3 here is CASSSRETQYF. The CDR3 DNA follows: TGTGCCAGCAGTTCTCGTGAGACCCAGTACTTC.

This chain uses TRBV27 with TRBJ2-1; 8 positions match TRBD2. Germline V lookup: CDR1 MNHEY, CDR2 SMNVEV (reference sequence). Trimming at V came to 0 bases and at J to 4 bases, leaving 2 bases not matched to a gene. There are 15 residues in the CDR3. The CDR3 nucleotides are TGTGCCAGCAGTTTATCGGCTAGCGGGTACAATGAGCAGTTCTTC. The encoded protein is CASSLSASGYNEQFF.

About this clone itself: One end of the junction varies from germline; a read error may be responsible. CDR3 coding DNA: TGTGCCAGCAGCTTAAGGGGGGAGGCGACCCGGTACTTC. Protein product: CASSLRGEATRYF. V gene TRBV7-3 combines with J gene TRBJ2-5; tentatively, D is TRBD2 (6 bases). This CDR3 is 13 amino acids long. Per the germline V gene, CDR1 is SGHTA and CDR2 is FQGTGA.

The V call is TRBV7-2, the J call TRBJ2-1, with 7 bases lining up with TRBD2. Germline CDR1 reads SGHTA; CDR2 reads FQGNSA. J gave up 2 bases and V 3 bases, and 13 bases lay outside the gene matches. The length of the CDR3 is 18 residues. The CDR3 coding sequence is TGTGCCAGCAGCTTTATCAGATGGCGGGAGTCCCCCTACAATGAGCAGTTCTTC. This sequence encodes CASSFIRWRESPYNEQFF.

The chain carries TRBV4-3 and TRBJ2-2; possibly TRBD1 for D (6 bases). CDR3 length equals 16 residues. Germline V gives CDR1 LGHNA, CDR2 YSLEER. Trimming took off 2 bases at V and 3 bases at J, with 13 bases between the two ends. CDR3 protein: CASSQLTGWDTGELFF. The CDR3 DNA is TGCGCCAGCAGCCAACTGACAGGATGGGACACCGGGGAGCTGTTTTTT.

The chain has TRBV7-9 and TRBJ2-5, with 10 nucleotides matching TRBD1. V was pared by 1 base and J by 2 bases, with 4 bases of the junction left unmatched. The CDR3 contains 16 residues. Germline V CDR1 and CDR2: SEHNR, FQNEAQ (reference sequence). CDR3 in DNA: TGTGCCAGCAGCTTAGGGGACAGGGGACAACAAGAGACCCAGTACTTC. Translation: CASSLGDRGQQETQYF.

The chain recombines TRBV28 with TRBJ1-1; 7 bases map to TRBD1. The junction had 7 bases not matched to a gene; V was cut back by 3 bases and J by 0 bases. Germline CDR1 reads MDHEN; CDR2 reads SYDVKM. The CDR3 sequence is 16 residues long. CDR3 residues: CASSFYRGTMNTEAFF. The CDR3, as DNA: TGTGCCAGCAGTTTCTACAGGGGTACCATGAACACTGAAGCTTTCTTT.

This rearrangement joins TRBV7-8 to TRBJ2-5; D is ambiguous. Germline V CDR1 and CDR2: SGHVS, FQNEAQ. With 5 bases removed from V and 2 bases from J, the gap between germline ends came to 9 bases. The CDR3 consists of 13 residues. CDR3 sequence: CASSVLEQETQYF. As DNA, the CDR3 is TGTGCCAGCAGCGTATTAGAACAAGAGACCCAGTACTTC.

This clone was seen only once. The chain is built from TRBV4-3 and TRBJ2-7; 7 bases fit TRBD2. CDR3 length: 15 amino acids. Per the germline V gene, CDR1 is LGHNA and CDR2 is YSLEER. The trim removed 1 base at V and 3 bases at J, leaving 6 bases unmatched. Here the CDR3 DNA reads TGCGCCAGCAGCCAAGGCGCGGGAGAACGCTACGAGCAGTACTTC. It codes for CASSQGAGERYEQYF.

This sequence joins TRBV5-6 and TRBJ2-2; no firm D call. The CDR3 runs 11 residues. Trimming pared 3 bases from V and 8 bases from J, leaving 5 bases between. CDR1 is SGHDT and CDR2 is YYEEEE in the germline V gene. CDR3 nucleotides: TGTGCCAGCAGCTCCTCGGGGGAGCTGTTTTTT. Amino acids: CASSSSGELFF.